A single sample is the source of the 21 T cell receptor beta chains below, sequenced in a study of T cells after posttransplantation cyclophosphamide (dated by TCRdb to about 2016). This specimen's treatment or condition label, per the study, means: high-dose cyclophosphamide on days +3 and +4 as single-agent GVHD prophylaxis. PTCy patients received busulfan and fludarabine conditioning, a related or unrelated marrow graft, and cyclophosphamide on days +3 and +4. Libraries were constructed by the immunoSEQ multiplex PCR assay. What TCRdb holds here is the immuneACCESS table cut down to in-frame rearrangements. Part of the clones is not present; checked against another copy, under half of the missing clones reflect an unresolved V gene, and the others are unexplained. The table for this sample lists approximately 1,800 clones, none of them counted only once. The top ten clones comprise roughly 13% of the sample.

The sequenced sample was PBMCs, obtained 32 days after allogeneic stem cell transplant with posttransplant cyclophosphamide. The origin of the receptors is a female patient aged 40-49 years who received an allogeneic stem cell transplant from a related donor, was CMV-positive, and had no GVHD. Where a transplant has occurred, the graft donor may have supplied some of the T cells.

The table lists this clone with a few counts. This may arise from a read error, as a much more abundant clone is one base away. The chain uses TRBV6-5 and TRBJ1-1; weak D call: TRBD1 (6 bases). Looked up from germline, CDR1 is MNHEY and CDR2 is SVGAGI. The CDR3 length is 15 residues. CDR3 DNA sequence: TGTGCCAGCAGTTATTACGACAGGCTGAACACTCAAGCTTTCTTT. This gives the protein CASSYYDRLNTQAFF.

Ten or more counts support this clone. The CDR3 reads CASSIAGVGYGYTF. CDR3 nucleotide sequence: TGTGCCAGTAGTATAGCCGGGGTGGGCTATGGCTACACCTTC. V and J are TRBV19 and TRBJ1-2, with no clear D. The germline V and J ends were trimmed by 1 base and 4 bases, with 10 bases remaining between them. The germline CDR1 and CDR2 sequences are LNHDA and SQIVND (reference sequence). This CDR3 is built from 14 residues. The full variable domain, with the rest looked up from reference TRBV19 and TRBJ1-2, is DGGITQSPKYLFRKEGQNVTLSCEQNLNHDAMYWYRQDPGQGLRLIYYSQIVNDFQKGDIAEGYSVSREKKESFPLTVTSAQKNPTAFYLCASSIAGVGYGYTFGSGTRLTVV.

This clone is labeled as medium-sized. The chain is built from TRBV7-9 and TRBJ1-1; D remains ambiguous. The CDR3 loop spans 12 amino acids. Germline CDR1 is SEHNR and CDR2 is FQNEAQ (reference sequence). With 5 bases removed from V and 5 bases from J, the gap between germline ends came to 9 bases. Here the CDR3 reads CASSRLGTEAFF. The CDR3 DNA sequence: TGTGCCAGCAGCCGACTTGGGACTGAAGCTTTCTTT.

This clone has at least ten counts. The chain combines TRBV7-6 with TRBJ2-2; 13 bases match TRBD2. The CDR3 loop spans 15 amino acids. Per the germline V gene, CDR1 is SGHVS and CDR2 is FNYEAQ. After removal of 5 bases from V and 6 bases from J, the junction contained 3 bases not matched to a gene. This CDR3 reads CASSPGTSGAGELFF. CDR3 bases: TGTGCCAGCAGCCCCGGGACTAGCGGGGCCGGGGAGCTGTTTTTT.

Ten or more counts support this clone. The CDR3 sequence: CASSSGGGGSNQPQHF. CDR3 nucleotide sequence: TGTGCCAGCAGTTCAGGGGGTGGGGGGAGCAATCAGCCCCAGCATTTT. V and J are TRBV7-3 and TRBJ1-5, with 7 bases matching TRBD1. The CDR3 contains 16 residues. CDR1 SGHTA and CDR2 FQGTGA come from the germline V gene. The trim removed 6 bases at V and 1 base at J, leaving 9 bases unmatched.

This clone is labeled medium-sized. The V call is TRBV12-3 or TRBV12-4, the J call TRBJ1-3; D is undetermined. CDR3 length equals 17 residues. Trimming stripped 6 bases from V and 0 bases from J, with 18 bases between. CDR3 sequence reads: CASSLLPQAFSGNTIYF. The CDR3, as DNA: TGTGCCAGCAGCCTTTTGCCTCAAGCTTTCTCTGGAAACACCATATATTTT.

This clone occurred many times. The chain carries TRBV30 and TRBJ2-7, with a tentative D call TRBD2 (6 bases). This CDR3 spans 15 amino acids. The V gene lost 3 bases and the J gene lost 4 bases, with 19 bases spanning the gap. CDR1 GTSNPN and CDR2 SVGIG come from the germline V gene (reference sequence). The chain's CDR3 is CAWRGDSFWGYEQYF. The DNA for the CDR3 is TGTGCCTGGAGAGGGGACTCCTTTTGGGGGTACGAGCAGTACTTC.

This clone showed up many times. This chain connects TRBV7-9 to TRBJ1-2, with no clear D. Trimming removed 3 bases at V and 2 bases at J, with 13 bases between. The length of the CDR3 is 15 residues. The germline gives CDR1 SEHNR, CDR2 FQNEAQ (reference sequence). The CDR3 is CASSFRLTRNYGYTF. DNA of the CDR3: TGTGCCAGCAGCTTCCGACTTACACGAAACTATGGCTACACCTTC. The variable domain in full, with the rest retrieved from reference TRBV7-9 and TRBJ1-2, is DTGVSQNPRHKITKRGQNVTFRCDPISEHNRLYWYRQTLGQGPEFLTYFQNEAQLEKSRLLSDRFSAERPKGSFSTLEIQRTEQGDSAMYLCASSFRLTRNYGYTFGSGTRLTVV.

By share, this clone counts as medium-sized (0.01 to 0.1%). The chain carries TRBV5-1 and TRBJ2-7; tentatively, D is TRBD2 (6 bases). Germline V gene data show CDR1 as SGHRS and CDR2 as YFSETQ. The CDR3 length is 13 residues. V was cut by 2 bases and J by 7 bases, with 13 bases left in between. The DNA of the CDR3 is TGCGCCAGCAGCTTAGGCAGGGCGGGGGAGCAGTACTTC. Its protein is CASSLGRAGEQYF.

This clone is judged medium-sized (0.01 to 0.1%). The chain recombines TRBV7-6 with TRBJ2-1, with 7 nucleotides matching TRBD2. Losses at the gene ends were 3 bases for V and 1 base for J; bases not matched to a gene: 3. There are 15 residues in the CDR3. Germline values: CDR1 SGHVS, CDR2 FNYEAQ. The DNA of the CDR3 is TGTGCCAGCAGCTTGTCCGGGGGGTCCTACAATGAGCAGTTCTTC. Protein: CASSLSGGSYNEQFF.

This clone is medium-sized. The rearrangement links TRBV16 to TRBJ2-7, with D perhaps matching TRBD1 (6 bases). The CDR3 totals 15 residues. CDR1 is KGHSY, CDR2 FQNENV, per germline. V was shortened by 3 bases and J by 6 bases, with 18 bases between the two germline ends. For the CDR3, the DNA is TGTGCCAGCAGCCATCACCTCCTACAGGGATGCGAGCAGTACTTC. This sequence encodes CASSHHLLQGCEQYF.

This clone appeared many times. CDR3 protein: CSVRTDPNTGELFF. DNA for the CDR3: TGCAGCGTTCGGACAGACCCGAACACCGGGGAGCTGTTTTTT. This chain connects TRBV29-1 to TRBJ2-2, with a tentative D call TRBD1 (6 bases). Germline CDR1 SQVTM, CDR2 ANQGSEA. V lost 5 bases, J lost 0 bases, and 10 bases lay in between. This CDR3 contains 14 residues.

Relative to its sample, this clone is medium-sized. The chain uses TRBV6-1 and TRBJ2-7, with 10 bases identical to TRBD1. The CDR3 has 13 amino acids. Germline CDR1 MNHNS, CDR2 SASEGT. The CDR3 loop is CASWTGGAYEQYF. The DNA for the CDR3 is TGTGCATCGTGGACAGGGGGGGCCTACGAGCAGTACTTC.

This clone was detected many times. This sequence joins TRBV14 and TRBJ2-7; 9 nucleotides line up with TRBD1. The CDR3 sequence is 16 residues long. V lost 5 bases and J lost 6; bases outside the gene matches: 14. Germline CDR1 reads SGHDN; CDR2 reads FVKESK. CDR3: CASSAYWTGVRGEQYF. DNA of the CDR3: TGTGCCAGCAGCGCGTACTGGACAGGGGTTAGGGGCGAGCAGTACTTC.

By its share, this clone is medium-sized. CDR3 nucleotides: TGCAGCGTTGTGAGAGCGGGTCCCCCAAACACCGGGGAGCTGTTTTTT. Its translation: CSVVRAGPPNTGELFF. The genes are TRBV29-1 and TRBJ2-2; TRBD2 is a possible D gene (6 bases). The CDR3 is made up of 16 amino acids. V lost 4 bases and J 2 bases, leaving 17 bases between the germline ends. Looked up from germline, CDR1 is SQVTM and CDR2 is ANQGSEA.

This clone was seen more than once but under ten times. The chain couples TRBV5-4 to TRBJ2-5; 8 bases fit TRBD1. The DNA end lines up better with TRBJ2-7; the J call may be wrong. The CDR3 has 13 amino acids. Per germline, CDR1 SGHNT and CDR2 YYREEE (reference sequence). As DNA, the CDR3 is TGTGCCAGCAGCCTACAGGGGACAGGCGAGCAGTACTTC. It codes for CASSLQGTGEQYF.

By its share, this clone is medium-sized. The rearrangement links TRBV11-3 to TRBJ1-4, with D possibly TRBD1 on 6 matching bases. The CDR3 spans 14 residues. V lost 10 bases and J 2 bases, leaving 14 bases between the germline ends. Germline values: CDR1 SGHNT, CDR2 YENEEA. The CDR3 DNA reads as TGTGCCACTTGGTACAGGGCTACTAATGAAAAACTGTTTTTT. It yields the protein CATWYRATNEKLFF. Filled out from reference TRBV11-3 and TRBJ1-4, the complete variable domain reads EAGVVQSPRYKIIEKKQPVAFWCNPISGHNTLYWYLQNLGQGPELLIRYENEEAVDDSQLPKDRFSAERLKGVDSTLKIQPAELGDSAVYLCATWYRATNEKLFFGSGTQLSVL.

This clone was counted at least ten times. J is TRBJ2-2 and V is TRBV29-1, with D unclear. CDR3 length equals 13 residues. V lost 2 bases and J 1 base, leaving 5 bases between the germline ends. CDR1 is SQVTM and CDR2 is ANQGSEA in the germline V gene. The CDR3 sequence is CSVESLNTGELFF. CDR3 in DNA: TGCAGCGTTGAATCCTTGAACACCGGGGAGCTGTTTTTT.

The table lists this clone with many counts. The rearrangement links TRBV5-1 to TRBJ2-2, with 8 bases that match TRBD1. Germline assignment: CDR1 SGHRS and CDR2 YFSETQ. The CDR3 consists of 15 residues. J was trimmed by 5 bases and V by 0 bases; bases with no gene match: 3. CDR3 residues: CASSLGTGLTGELFF. CDR3 DNA: TGCGCCAGCAGCTTGGGGACAGGGTTGACCGGGGAGCTGTTTTTT.

This clone is termed medium-sized. V usage is TRBV7-6 and J usage is TRBJ2-1, with 10 bases matching TRBD1. Trimming at V came to 5 bases and at J to 2 bases, leaving 12 bases not matched to a gene. Germline V lookup: CDR1 SGHVS, CDR2 FNYEAQ. The CDR3 contains 18 residues. The CDR3 is CASSHGTGVLLAYNEQFF. In nucleotides, the CDR3 is TGTGCCAGCAGCCACGGGACAGGGGTCCTCTTAGCCTACAATGAGCAGTTCTTC.

By its share, this clone is medium-sized. In nucleotides, the CDR3 is TGTGCCAGCAGCTTAGATATGGCGGTTGGGGCCAACGTCCTGACTTTC. The encoded protein is CASSLDMAVGANVLTF. This chain uses TRBV7-2 with TRBJ2-6; no reliable D call. The CDR3 loop spans 16 amino acids. CDR1 is SGHTA and CDR2 is FQGNSA in the germline V gene. The V end lost 1 base, the J end lost 3 bases, and 10 bases lay between the germline ends.